The 28 T cell receptor beta chains reported below all come from one sample, sequenced in a study of CD8+ T cells in alopecia areata. Extracted from the samples, RNA was reverse transcribed into cDNA to serve as the sequencing template. This table comes from immunoSEQ multiplex PCR, and its TCRdb copy is limited to in-frame clones, with some not included. The table has some 7,000 clones, approximately 65% seen once. Lesional scalp punch biopsies and peripheral blood came from alopecia areata patients. Sequenced here: skin, sampled at week 0. The receptor set was obtained from a human donor with alopecia areata.

The CDR3, as DNA: TGCGCCAGCAGCCAAGAGTCCGGGGCTGAGACTGAAGCTTTCTTT. Its protein product is CASSQESGAETEAFF. The chain uses TRBV4-1 and TRBJ1-1; perhaps TRBD1 as D (5 bases). Germline V gene lookup returns CDR1 MGHRA and CDR2 YSYEKL. Trimming took 0 bases from V and 5 from J, leaving 13 bases between them. This CDR3 is 15 amino acids long.

The chain carries TRBV29-1 and TRBJ1-1; D uncertain. Germline CDR1 and CDR2: SQVTM and ANQGSEA. CDR3 length: 13 amino acids. Between the trimmed V and J ends, which lost 7 bases and 1 base, there was a span of 13 bases. The CDR3 protein is CSGAGGRNTEAFF. The CDR3 DNA reads TGCAGCGGGGCTGGTGGCAGGAACACTGAAGCTTTCTTT.

The genes are TRBV5-1 and TRBJ2-5, with 7 bases aligning to TRBD1. The V gene end was trimmed by 5 bases and the J gene end by 5 bases; junction bases not matched to a gene: 12. Germline V lookup: CDR1 SGHRS, CDR2 YFSETQ. There are 15 residues in the CDR3. The DNA for the CDR3 is TGCGCCAGCAGTTCTGGACAGGTGAACCGGGAGACCCAGTACTTC. It yields the protein CASSSGQVNRETQYF.

The chain has TRBV5-1 and TRBJ1-1, with D maybe TRBD1 (5 bases). Germline V gene sequence: CDR1 SGHRS, CDR2 YFSETQ. V lost 6 bases and J 1 base, leaving 13 bases between the germline ends. The CDR3 is 14 amino acids. In DNA, the CDR3 is TGCGCCAGCAAAACCCAGGGACCGAACACTGAAGCTTTCTTT. It is translated as CASKTQGPNTEAFF. The full variable domain, in which reference TRBV5-1 and TRBJ1-1 provide the parts outside the CDR3, is KAGVTQTPRYLIKTRGQQVTLSCSPISGHRSVSWYQQTPGQGLQFLFEYFSETQRNKGNFPGRFSGRQFSNSRSEMNVSTLELGDSALYLCASKTQGPNTEAFFGQGTRLTVV.

Only a few counts were recorded for this clone. The V call is TRBV7-9, the J call TRBJ1-1, with D perhaps matching TRBD1 (5 bases). CDR3 size: 14 residues. Trimming took off 1 base at V and 4 bases at J, with 10 bases between the two ends. In germline, CDR1 is SEHNR, CDR2 FQNEAQ (reference sequence). The CDR3: CASSLEGMVTEAFF. CDR3 sequence (DNA): TGTGCCAGCAGCTTAGAGGGGATGGTCACTGAAGCTTTCTTT.

The chain joins TRBV12-5 to TRBJ1-1; no firm D call. The V end was cut by 0 bases, the J end by 1 base, with 12 bases between. Per the germline V gene, CDR1 is LGHNT and CDR2 is FRNRAP. There are 16 residues in the CDR3. The CDR3 spells CASGLVPNSGNTEAFF. DNA of the CDR3: TGTGCTAGTGGTTTGGTGCCCAACTCAGGGAACACTGAAGCTTTCTTT.

This chain uses TRBV29-1 with TRBJ1-4; D remains ambiguous. Per the germline V gene, CDR1 is SQVTM and CDR2 is ANQGSEA. The germline V and J ends were trimmed by 4 bases and 2 bases, with 8 bases remaining between them. This CDR3 is 13 amino acids long. The CDR3 region is CSVVVSTNEKLFF. The DNA for the CDR3 is TGCAGCGTTGTGGTGAGCACTAATGAAAAACTGTTTTTT.

This sequence joins TRBV2 and TRBJ1-1; TRBD1 aligns across 7 bases. V was clipped by 4 bases and J by 7 bases; unmatched bases: 6. Germline loops: CDR1 SNHLY, CDR2 FYNNEI. The CDR3 runs to 13 residues. The CDR3 bases are TGTGCCAGCAGTGGGAGCCAGGGGGATGAAGCTTTCTTT. Encoded protein: CASSGSQGDEAFF.

This clone was seen only once. This sequence joins TRBV6-5 and TRBJ2-3; D is perhaps TRBD1 (7 bases). The germline gives CDR1 MNHEY, CDR2 SVGAGI. V lost 6 bases, J lost 4 bases, and 17 bases lay in between. The CDR3 contains 15 residues. The CDR3 DNA follows: TGTGCCAGCAGGCCAGGGGGAGGTGTCGCAGATACGCAGTATTTT. Translated: CASRPGGGVADTQYF.

J is TRBJ2-5 and V is TRBV7-9; D is undetermined. This CDR3 spans 15 amino acids. Germline CDR1 SEHNR, CDR2 FQNEAQ (reference sequence). V was clipped by 3 bases and J by 2 bases, with 13 bases between them. The CDR3 reads CASSFQSTPQETQYF. As DNA, the CDR3 is TGTGCCAGCAGCTTCCAATCTACACCTCAAGAGACCCAGTACTTC.

This chain connects TRBV5-3 to TRBJ1-2; D not certain. TRBV5-3 carries the ORF label, with uncertain function. The CDR3 runs to 15 residues. V was cut by 7 bases and J by 4 bases, with 20 bases left in between. The CDR3 loop reads CARPRLVRKTYGYTF. The DNA for the CDR3 is TGTGCCAGACCGAGATTGGTGAGAAAGACCTATGGCTACACCTTC.

This rearrangement joins TRBV6-1 to TRBJ1-4; TRBD1 aligns across 7 bases. The CDR3 extends over 15 amino acids. The V gene's germline CDR1 is MNHNS and CDR2 SASEGT. Trimming removed 6 bases from V and 3 bases from J; junction bases left unmatched: 7. CDR3 coding DNA: TGTGCCAGCAGCCAGACCCAGGGGGCTAATGAAAAACTGTTTTTT. It specifies CASSQTQGANEKLFF.

The chain couples TRBV18 to TRBJ1-4; D unresolved. V lost 0 bases and J 0 bases, leaving 11 bases between the germline ends. The germline gives CDR1 KGHSH, CDR2 LQKENI. The CDR3 sequence is 17 residues long. For the CDR3, the DNA is TGTGCCAGCTCACCACCCGATCAGAATCCAACTAATGAAAAACTGTTTTTT. As protein: CASSPPDQNPTNEKLFF.

The J gene is TRBJ1-6, the V gene TRBV9; D ambiguous. The CDR3 is made up of 14 amino acids. Germline V gene data show CDR1 as SGDLS and CDR2 as YYNGEE. Deletions cut 1 base from V and 7 bases from J, with 9 bases between. CDR3 sequence reads: CASSVMTVNSPLHF. The CDR3 DNA reads TGTGCCAGCAGCGTAATGACGGTGAATTCACCCCTCCACTTT.

The gene calls are TRBV20-1 and TRBJ2-5; D ambiguous. Germline CDR1 is DFQATT and CDR2 is SNEGSKA (reference sequence). Trimming pared 3 bases from V and 1 base from J, leaving 3 bases between. CDR3 length: 11 amino acids. CDR3 in DNA: TGCAGTGCTAGGTCCCAAGAGACCCAGTACTTC. It yields the protein CSARSQETQYF.

V gene TRBV2 combines with J gene TRBJ1-5; no definite D call. V dropped 7 bases and J dropped 2 bases, with 6 bases sitting between them. The CDR3 is 12 residues long. Germline V gene sequence: CDR1 SNHLY, CDR2 FYNNEI. The CDR3 nucleotides read TGTGCCAGCAATATCCGCAATCAGCCCCAGCATTTT. It yields the protein CASNIRNQPQHF.

The J gene is TRBJ1-4, the V gene TRBV7-9, with a possible D match to TRBD1 (6 bases). Germline-derived CDR1 and CDR2 are SEHNR and FQNEAQ (reference sequence). The CDR3 runs 16 residues. The V end lost 4 bases, the J end lost 3 bases, and 15 bases lay between the germline ends. The chain's CDR3 is CASSSPGGRSNEKLFF. The CDR3 DNA reads as TGTGCCAGCAGCTCCCCCGGGGGGCGATCTAATGAAAAACTGTTTTTT.

This chain connects TRBV4-2 to TRBJ1-2; the D is unclear. Germline loops: CDR1 LGHNA, CDR2 YNFKEQ. The CDR3 extends over 11 amino acids. Trimming removed 0 bases at V and 8 bases at J, with 4 bases between. This chain's CDR3 is CASSQDRGYTF. The CDR3 DNA reads as TGTGCCAGCAGCCAAGATCGCGGCTACACCTTC.

This clone was counted a few times. This chain links TRBV7-9 with TRBJ1-2; 12 bases map to TRBD1. Trimming at V came to 0 bases and at J to 8 bases, leaving 4 bases not matched to a gene. This CDR3 is built from 15 residues. The germline gives CDR1 SEHNR, CDR2 FQNEAQ (reference sequence). The CDR3 region has the DNA TGTGCCAGCAGCTTAGCCCAAGGGACAGGGGGCGGCTACACCTTC. It yields the protein CASSLAQGTGGGYTF.

The chain combines TRBV5-1 with TRBJ2-6; 14 bases are a match to TRBD2. This CDR3 spans 18 amino acids. The trim removed 4 bases at V and 0 bases at J, leaving 3 bases unmatched. The V gene's germline CDR1 is SGHRS and CDR2 YFSETQ. CDR3 residues: CASSRGLAGDSGANVLTF. CDR3 nucleotides: TGCGCCAGCAGCAGGGGACTAGCGGGGGACTCTGGGGCCAACGTCCTGACTTTC.

This clone was observed a few times. The chain recombines TRBV29-1 with TRBJ1-1; TRBD1 is a possible D gene (5 bases). Germline V CDR1 and CDR2: SQVTM, ANQGSEA. The CDR3 runs 13 residues. Trimming removed 7 bases at V and 2 bases at J, with 14 bases between. Here the CDR3 DNA reads TGCAGCGCCCGAACAGGAGGAAACACTGAAGCTTTCTTT. This encodes CSARTGGNTEAFF.

The V and J genes are TRBV5-1 and TRBJ2-7, with D perhaps being TRBD1 or TRBD2 (5 bases each). Trimming took off 3 bases at V and 0 bases at J, with 10 bases between the two ends. Germline V lookup: CDR1 SGHRS, CDR2 YFSETQ. The CDR3 has 14 amino acids. The CDR3 region is CASSWGRLSYEQYF. The CDR3 nucleotides are TGCGCCAGCAGCTGGGGACGTCTCTCCTACGAGCAGTACTTC.

This clone was counted once. The gene calls are TRBV7-9 and TRBJ2-3; D is possibly TRBD1 (6 bases). The germline CDR1 and CDR2 sequences are SEHNR and FQNEAQ (reference sequence). The CDR3 is made up of 17 amino acids. V lost 1 base and J 0 bases, leaving 14 bases between the germline ends. The CDR3 loop reads CASSLDPQGPSTDTQYF. In nucleotides, the CDR3 is TGTGCCAGCAGCTTAGACCCTCAGGGGCCAAGCACAGATACGCAGTATTTT.

The chain joins TRBV5-4 to TRBJ1-6, with D perhaps matching TRBD1 (6 bases). Trimming stripped 4 bases from V and 4 bases from J, with 27 bases between. Germline values: CDR1 SGHNT, CDR2 YYREEE (reference sequence). This CDR3 comprises 20 residues. The CDR3 sequence is CASSRHEGTRDIYYNSPLHF. As DNA, the CDR3 is TGTGCCAGCAGCCGGCACGAAGGGACAAGGGATATCTATTATAATTCACCCCTCCACTTT. The full variable domain, with the rest looked up from reference TRBV5-4 and TRBJ1-6, is ETGVTQSPTHLIKTRGQQVTLRCSSQSGHNTVSWYQQALGQGPQFIFQYYREEENGRGNFPPRFSGLQFPNYSSELNVNALELDDSALYLCASSRHEGTRDIYYNSPLHFGNGTRLTVT.

This rearrangement joins TRBV11-2 to TRBJ2-3; weak D call: TRBD2 (7 bases). Germline CDR1 SGHAT, CDR2 FQNNGV. V lost 3 bases, J lost 5 bases, and 21 bases lay in between. CDR3 length: 17 residues. The CDR3 DNA follows: TGTGCCAGCAGCTTTATCGGTGGACAGCCGGGGGGAGATACGCAGTATTTT. Its translation: CASSFIGGQPGGDTQYF. The variable domain in full, completed from reference TRBV11-2 and TRBJ2-3, reads EAGVAQSPRYKIIEKRQSVAFWCNPISGHATLYWYQQILGQGPKLLIQFQNNGVVDDSQLPKDRFSAERLKGVDSTLKIQPAKLEDSAVYLCASSFIGGQPGGDTQYFGPGTRLTVL.

The chain couples TRBV14 to TRBJ2-1; 10 nucleotides align to TRBD2. The CDR3 is 17 amino acids. CDR1 is SGHDN and CDR2 is FVKESK in the germline V gene. The V and J ends lost 3 bases and 4 bases, in that order; junction bases with no gene match: 9. Here the CDR3 reads CASSHMRTSGPYNEQFF. The CDR3 nucleotides are TGTGCCAGCAGCCATATGAGGACTAGCGGACCATACAATGAGCAGTTCTTC.

The chain recombines TRBV2 with TRBJ1-1, with 7 bases lining up with TRBD1. Unmatched junction bases numbered 12, after V lost 6 bases and J lost 11 bases. CDR1 is SNHLY and CDR2 is FYNNEI in the germline V gene. This CDR3 has 13 residues. CDR3 in amino acids: CASRRDSQGMAFF. In nucleotides, the CDR3 is TGTGCCAGCAGGCGGGACAGTCAAGGGATGGCTTTCTTT.

This clone showed up just a few times. The chain has TRBV6-6 and TRBJ1-1; TRBD1 matches 7 bases. The V gene end was trimmed by 6 bases and the J gene end by 3 bases; junction bases not matched to a gene: 7. The CDR3 covers 14 residues. Germline lookup yields CDR1 MNHNY and CDR2 SVGAGI (reference sequence). CDR3: CASRRDSQYTEAFF. CDR3 DNA sequence: TGTGCCAGCAGGAGGGACAGTCAATACACTGAAGCTTTCTTT.